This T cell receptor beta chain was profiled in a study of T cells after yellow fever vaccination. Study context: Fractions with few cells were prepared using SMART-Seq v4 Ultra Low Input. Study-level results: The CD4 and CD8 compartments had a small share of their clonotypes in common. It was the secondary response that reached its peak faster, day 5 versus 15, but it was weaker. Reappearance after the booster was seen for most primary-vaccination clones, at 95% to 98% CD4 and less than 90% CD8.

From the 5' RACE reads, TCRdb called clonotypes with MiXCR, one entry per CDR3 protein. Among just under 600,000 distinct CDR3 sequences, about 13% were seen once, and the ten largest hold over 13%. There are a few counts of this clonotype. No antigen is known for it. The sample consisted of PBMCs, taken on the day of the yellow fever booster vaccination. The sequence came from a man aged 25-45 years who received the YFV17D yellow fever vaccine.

The CDR3 DNA reads TGTGCCATGGGAGGAGATACGCAGTATTTT. It specifies CAMGGDTQYF. The chain employs TRBV10-3 and TRBJ2-3, with a possible D match to TRBD2 (6 bases). Looked up from germline, CDR1 is ENHRY and CDR2 is SYGVKD. The CDR3 has 10 residues. V was shortened by 9 bases and J by 5 bases, with 6 bases between the two germline ends.